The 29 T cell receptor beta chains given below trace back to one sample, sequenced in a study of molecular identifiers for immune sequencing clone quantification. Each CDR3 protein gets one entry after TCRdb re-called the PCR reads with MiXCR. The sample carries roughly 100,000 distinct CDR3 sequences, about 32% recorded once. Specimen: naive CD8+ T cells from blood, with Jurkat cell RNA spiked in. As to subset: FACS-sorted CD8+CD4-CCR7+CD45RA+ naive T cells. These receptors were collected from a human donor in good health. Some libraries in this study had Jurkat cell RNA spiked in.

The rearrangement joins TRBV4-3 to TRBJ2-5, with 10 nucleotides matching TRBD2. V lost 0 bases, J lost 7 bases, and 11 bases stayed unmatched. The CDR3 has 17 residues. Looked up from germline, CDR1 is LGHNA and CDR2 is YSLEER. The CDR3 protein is CASSQDGAGGPSGTQYF. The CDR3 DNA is TGCGCCAGCAGCCAAGATGGAGCGGGAGGGCCGAGTGGGACCCAGTACTTC.

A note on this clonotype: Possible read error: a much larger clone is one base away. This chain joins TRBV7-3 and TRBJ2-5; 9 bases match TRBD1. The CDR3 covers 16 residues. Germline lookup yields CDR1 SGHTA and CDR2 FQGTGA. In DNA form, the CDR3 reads TGTGCCAGCAGCTTAGGGGACGGGACAGGGCTAGAGACCCCGTACTTC. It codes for CASSLGDGTGLETPYF.

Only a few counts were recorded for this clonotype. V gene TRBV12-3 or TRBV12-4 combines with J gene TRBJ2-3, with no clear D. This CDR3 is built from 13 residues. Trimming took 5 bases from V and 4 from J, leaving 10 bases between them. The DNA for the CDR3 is TGTGCCAGCAGTAATGACATTGCAGATACGCAGTATTTT. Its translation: CASSNDIADTQYF.

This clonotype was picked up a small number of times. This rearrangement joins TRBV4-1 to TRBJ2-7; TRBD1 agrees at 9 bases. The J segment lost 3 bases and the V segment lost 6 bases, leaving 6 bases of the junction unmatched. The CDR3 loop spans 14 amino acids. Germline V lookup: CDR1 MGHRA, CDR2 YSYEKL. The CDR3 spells CASRPGQGYYEQYF. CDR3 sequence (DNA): TGCGCCAGCAGGCCGGGACAGGGTTACTACGAGCAGTACTTC.

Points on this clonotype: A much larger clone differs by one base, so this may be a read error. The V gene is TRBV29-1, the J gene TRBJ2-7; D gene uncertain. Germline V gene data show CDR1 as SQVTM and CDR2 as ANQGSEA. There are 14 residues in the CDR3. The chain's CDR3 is CSVEDTLHSYKQYF. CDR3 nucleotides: TGCAGCGTTGAAGATACGCTACACTCCTACAAGCAGTACTTC.

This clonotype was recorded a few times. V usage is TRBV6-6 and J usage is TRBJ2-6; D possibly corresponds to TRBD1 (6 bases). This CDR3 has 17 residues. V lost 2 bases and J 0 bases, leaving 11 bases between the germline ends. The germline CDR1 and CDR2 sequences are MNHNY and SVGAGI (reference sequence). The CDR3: CASSYPRQVSGANVLTF. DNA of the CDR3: TGTGCCAGCAGTTACCCCCGACAGGTCTCTGGGGCCAACGTCCTGACTTTC.

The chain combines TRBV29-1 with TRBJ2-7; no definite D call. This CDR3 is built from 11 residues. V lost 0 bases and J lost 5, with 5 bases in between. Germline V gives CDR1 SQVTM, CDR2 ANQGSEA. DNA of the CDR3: TGCAGCGTTGAAGATCATGACGAGCAGTACTTC. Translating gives CSVEDHDEQYF.

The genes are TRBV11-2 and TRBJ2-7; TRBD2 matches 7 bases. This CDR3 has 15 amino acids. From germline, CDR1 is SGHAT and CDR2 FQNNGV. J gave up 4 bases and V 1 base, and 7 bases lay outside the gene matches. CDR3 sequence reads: CASSLGGPSGYEQYF. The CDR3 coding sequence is TGTGCCAGCAGCTTAGGAGGGCCTAGCGGTTACGAGCAGTACTTC.

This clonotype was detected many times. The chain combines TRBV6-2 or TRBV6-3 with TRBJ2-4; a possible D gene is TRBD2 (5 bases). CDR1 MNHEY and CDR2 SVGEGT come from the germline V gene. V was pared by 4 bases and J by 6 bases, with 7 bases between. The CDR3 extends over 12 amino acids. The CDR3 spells CASSFEGNIQYF. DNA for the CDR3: TGTGCCAGCAGTTTTGAGGGAAACATTCAGTACTTC.

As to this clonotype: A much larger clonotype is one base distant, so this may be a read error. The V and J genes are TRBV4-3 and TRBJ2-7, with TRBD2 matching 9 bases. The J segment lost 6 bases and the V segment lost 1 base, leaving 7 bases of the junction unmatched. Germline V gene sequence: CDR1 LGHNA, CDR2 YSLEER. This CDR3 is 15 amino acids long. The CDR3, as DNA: TGCGCCAGCAGCCAAGGGGTACCAGCGGGAGGCGAGCAGTACTTC. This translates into CASSQGVPAGGEQYF.

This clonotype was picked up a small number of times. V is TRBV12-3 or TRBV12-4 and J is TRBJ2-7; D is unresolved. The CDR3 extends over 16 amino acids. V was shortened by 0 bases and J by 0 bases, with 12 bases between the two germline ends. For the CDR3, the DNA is TGTGCCAGCAGTTTAGCGCTTGGGGTACGCTCCTACGAGCAGTACTTC. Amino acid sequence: CASSLALGVRSYEQYF.

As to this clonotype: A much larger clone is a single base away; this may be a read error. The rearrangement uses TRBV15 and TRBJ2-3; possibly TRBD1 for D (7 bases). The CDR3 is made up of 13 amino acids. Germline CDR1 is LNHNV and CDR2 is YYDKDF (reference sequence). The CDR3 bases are TGTGCCACCAGGCAGGGGGGCACAGATACGCGGTATTTT. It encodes CATRQGGTDTRYF.

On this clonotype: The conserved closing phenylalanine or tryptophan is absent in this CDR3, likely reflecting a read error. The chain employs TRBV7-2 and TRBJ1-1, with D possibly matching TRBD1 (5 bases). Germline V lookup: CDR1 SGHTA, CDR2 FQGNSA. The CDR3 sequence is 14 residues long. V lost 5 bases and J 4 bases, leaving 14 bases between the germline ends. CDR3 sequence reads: CASSVSRVLTEAFL. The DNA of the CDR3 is TGTGCCAGCAGCGTAAGCAGGGTTCTCACTGAAGCTTTCCTT.

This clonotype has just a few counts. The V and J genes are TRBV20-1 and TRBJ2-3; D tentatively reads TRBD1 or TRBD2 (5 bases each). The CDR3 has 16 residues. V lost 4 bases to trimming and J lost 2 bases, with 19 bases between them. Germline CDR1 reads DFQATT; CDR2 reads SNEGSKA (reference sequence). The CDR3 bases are TGCAGTGCTACCCCGGTTCGGGGACCTTACACAGATACGCAGTATTTT. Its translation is CSATPVRGPYTDTQYF.

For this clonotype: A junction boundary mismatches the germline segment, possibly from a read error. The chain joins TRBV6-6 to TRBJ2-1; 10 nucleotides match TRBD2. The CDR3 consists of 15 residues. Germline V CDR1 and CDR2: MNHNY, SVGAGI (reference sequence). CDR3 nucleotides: TGTACCAGCACTTGGACTAGCGGATTTCTCAATGAGCAGTTCTTC. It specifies CTSTWTSGFLNEQFF.

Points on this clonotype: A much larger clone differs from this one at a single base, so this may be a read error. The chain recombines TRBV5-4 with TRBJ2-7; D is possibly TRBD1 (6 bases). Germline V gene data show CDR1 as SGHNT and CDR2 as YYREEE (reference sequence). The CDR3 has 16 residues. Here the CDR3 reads CVSSLVPITGFVEQYF. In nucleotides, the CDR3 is TGTGTCAGCAGCTTGGTGCCCATCACAGGGTTTGTCGAGCAGTACTTC.

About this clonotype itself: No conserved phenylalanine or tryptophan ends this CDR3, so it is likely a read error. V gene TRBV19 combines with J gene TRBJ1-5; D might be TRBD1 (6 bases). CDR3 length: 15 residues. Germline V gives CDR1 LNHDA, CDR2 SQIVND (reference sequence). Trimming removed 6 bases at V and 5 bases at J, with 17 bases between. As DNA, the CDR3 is TGTGCCAGTAGCCTTCAGACAGGTCCTTATCAGCCCCAGCATTAT. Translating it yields CASSLQTGPYQPQHY.

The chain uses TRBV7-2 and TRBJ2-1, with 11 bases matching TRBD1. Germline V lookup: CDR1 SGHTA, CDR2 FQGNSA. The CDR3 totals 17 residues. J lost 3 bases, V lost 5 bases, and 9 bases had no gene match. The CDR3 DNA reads TGTGCCAGCAGCCCGAGTACCGGGACAGGGGGCTACAATGAGCAGTTCTTC. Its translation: CASSPSTGTGGYNEQFF.

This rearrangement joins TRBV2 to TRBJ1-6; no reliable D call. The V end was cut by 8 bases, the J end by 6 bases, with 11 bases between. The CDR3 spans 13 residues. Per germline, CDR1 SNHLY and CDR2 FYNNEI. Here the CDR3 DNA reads TGTGCCAGCTCCGGGTCGATTAATTCACCCCTCCACTTT. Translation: CASSGSINSPLHF.

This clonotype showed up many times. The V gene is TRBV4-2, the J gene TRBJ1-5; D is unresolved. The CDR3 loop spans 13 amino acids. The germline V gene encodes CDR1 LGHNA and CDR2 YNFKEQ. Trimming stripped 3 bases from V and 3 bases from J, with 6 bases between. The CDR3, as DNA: TGTGCCAGCAGCCAGGATTCCAATCAGCCCCAGCATTTT. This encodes CASSQDSNQPQHF.

The CDR3 loop reads CASSLGQATYEQYF. DNA for the CDR3: TGTGCCAGCAGCTTGGGACAGGCCACCTACGAGCAGTACTTC. The chain couples TRBV6-6 to TRBJ2-7, with 8 bases identical to TRBD1. Germline loops: CDR1 MNHNY, CDR2 SVGAGI (reference sequence). The trim removed 6 bases at V and 2 bases at J, leaving 6 bases unmatched. The CDR3 spans 14 residues.

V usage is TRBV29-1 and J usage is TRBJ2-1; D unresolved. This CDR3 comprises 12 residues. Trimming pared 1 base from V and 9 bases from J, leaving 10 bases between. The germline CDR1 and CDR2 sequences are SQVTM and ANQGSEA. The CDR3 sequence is CSVEGKSVEQFF. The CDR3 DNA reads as TGCAGCGTTGAAGGAAAAAGCGTTGAGCAGTTCTTC.

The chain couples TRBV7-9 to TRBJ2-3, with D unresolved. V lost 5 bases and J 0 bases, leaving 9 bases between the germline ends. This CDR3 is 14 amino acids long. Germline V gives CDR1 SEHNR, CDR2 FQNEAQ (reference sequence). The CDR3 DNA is TGTGCCAGCAGCCTTCTTCGCAGCACAGATACGCAGTATTTT. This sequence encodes CASSLLRSTDTQYF.

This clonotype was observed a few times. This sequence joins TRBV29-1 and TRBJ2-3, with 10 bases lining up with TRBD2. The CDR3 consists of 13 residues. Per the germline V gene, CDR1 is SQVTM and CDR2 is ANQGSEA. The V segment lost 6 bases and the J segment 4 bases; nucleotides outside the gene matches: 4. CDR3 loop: CSVVAGGADTQYF. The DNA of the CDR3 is TGCAGCGTCGTAGCGGGGGGTGCAGATACGCAGTATTTT.

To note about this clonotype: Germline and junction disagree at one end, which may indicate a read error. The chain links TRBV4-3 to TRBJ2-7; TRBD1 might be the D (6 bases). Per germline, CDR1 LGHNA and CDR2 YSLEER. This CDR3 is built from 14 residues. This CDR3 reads CASSQDGRGNEQNF. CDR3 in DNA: TGCGCCAGCAGCCAAGATGGCAGGGGCAACGAGCAGAACTTC.

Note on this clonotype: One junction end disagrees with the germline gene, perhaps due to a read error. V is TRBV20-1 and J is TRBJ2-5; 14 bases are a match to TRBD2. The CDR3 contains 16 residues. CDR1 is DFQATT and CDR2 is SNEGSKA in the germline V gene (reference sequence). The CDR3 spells CRARAQGLAGVGTQYF. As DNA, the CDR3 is TGCAGAGCTAGAGCCCAGGGACTAGCGGGAGTCGGGACCCAGTACTTC.

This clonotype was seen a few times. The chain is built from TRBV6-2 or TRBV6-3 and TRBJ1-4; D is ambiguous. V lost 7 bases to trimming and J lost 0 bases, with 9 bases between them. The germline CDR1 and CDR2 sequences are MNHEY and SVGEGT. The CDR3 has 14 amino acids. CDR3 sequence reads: CASNGYPTNEKLFF. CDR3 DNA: TGTGCCAGCAACGGATATCCAACTAATGAAAAACTGTTTTTT.

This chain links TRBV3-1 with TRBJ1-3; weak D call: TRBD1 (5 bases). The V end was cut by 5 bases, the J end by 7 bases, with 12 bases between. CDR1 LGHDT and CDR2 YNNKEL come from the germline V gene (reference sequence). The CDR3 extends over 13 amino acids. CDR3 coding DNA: TGTGCCAGCAGCACGGGGCGGCGGAACACCATATATTTT. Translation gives CASSTGRRNTIYF.

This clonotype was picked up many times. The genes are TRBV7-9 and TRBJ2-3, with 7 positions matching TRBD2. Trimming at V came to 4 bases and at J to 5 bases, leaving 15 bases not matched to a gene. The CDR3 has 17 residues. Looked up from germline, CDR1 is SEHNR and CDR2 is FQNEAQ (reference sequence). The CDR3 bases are TGTGCCAGCAGCTCCGCCGTGGGGCGGGAGTGGATAGATACGCAGTATTTT. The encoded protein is CASSSAVGREWIDTQYF.